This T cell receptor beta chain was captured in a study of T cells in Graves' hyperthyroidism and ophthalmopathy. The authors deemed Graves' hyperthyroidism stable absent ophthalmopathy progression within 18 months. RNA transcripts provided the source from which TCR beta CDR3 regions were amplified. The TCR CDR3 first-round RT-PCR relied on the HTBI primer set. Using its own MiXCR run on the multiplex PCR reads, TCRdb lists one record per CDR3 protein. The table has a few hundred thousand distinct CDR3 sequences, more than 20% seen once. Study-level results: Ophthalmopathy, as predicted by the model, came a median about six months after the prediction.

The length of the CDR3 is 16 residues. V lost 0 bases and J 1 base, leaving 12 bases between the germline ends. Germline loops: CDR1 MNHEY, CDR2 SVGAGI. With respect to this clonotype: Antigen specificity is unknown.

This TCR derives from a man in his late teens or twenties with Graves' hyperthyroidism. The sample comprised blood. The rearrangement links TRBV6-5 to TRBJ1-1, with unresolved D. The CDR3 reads CASSYSPRERNTEAFF. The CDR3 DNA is TGTGCCAGCAGTTACTCTCCCCGGGAGAGGAACACTGAAGCTTTCTTT.